This record concerns one TCR beta chain sequence. A J-beta primer mix and a sample-barcoded 5' primer were used in a second PCR of roughly 6 to 12 cycles. Each CDR3 protein gets one entry after TCRdb re-called the 5' RACE reads with MiXCR. The data contain roughly 1,800,000 distinct CDR3 sequences, roughly 49% of them seen just once; the ten biggest clones take up around 2.1%. This CDR3 has 15 residues. V lost 7 bases and J lost 2, with 15 bases in between. CDR1 is MDHEN and CDR2 is SYDVKM in the germline V gene. These data come from a study of blood T cells in healthy people across ages. The chain has TRBV28 and TRBJ1-5; possible D gene TRBD1, 5 bases. Sample: blood. The source is a woman between 35 and 50 years old in good health. This CDR3 is CASNGGGMGNQPQHF. For the CDR3, the DNA is TGTGCCAGCAATGGTGGGGGGATGGGCAATCAGCCCCAGCATTTT.